This T cell receptor (beta chain) derives from a study of cytomegalovirus exposure and HLA in healthy donors (dated by TCRdb to the late 2010s). General notes on the study: According to an earlier analysis of 587 of the donors, 200 million or so T cells yielded approximately 120 million unique TCR beta sequences and 250 to 350 Gb of sequence data. A separate validation cohort of 100 to 150 different subjects was used in addition to the 666-subject first cohort. To predict cytomegalovirus infection status, the study brought together high-throughput TCR immunosequencing, statistical association of individual TCRs with disease status, and machine learning. Roughly 5 DR-DQ haplotypes were handled as single units for association and clustering because linkage in the cohort was strong. Donor age, sex, ethnicity and CMV serostatus were collected together with the repertoire data. The number of donors typed differed by locus, with about 629-640 for A, B, C, DRB1 and DQB1, 522 for DQA1, 606 for DPA1, and some 450 for DPB1. An early release covering more than 500 HLA-typed donors comprised roughly 300 gigabases of sequencing data and around 80 million unique TCR sequences. Class I and class II HLA loci were covered by the typing at four-digit resolution. The T cell repertoires of around 730 subjects were profiled by immunosequencing and related to cytomegalovirus serostatus. An earlier analysis of nearly 600 of the donors applied high-throughput TCR beta sequencing to assess whether each TCR beta V gene segment acted as functional or pseudogenic. A later genetic analysis took genome-wide SNP genotypes for about 55% of the 666 donors and used that subset as a discovery cohort. Of the roughly 390 genotyped donors, less than 90% were placed in the genetic ancestry cluster associated with self-reported Caucasian donors. All discovery cohort repertoires had been generated using a single sequencing platform. The study aimed to test whether cataloging public T cell receptors could reveal signatures of past pathogen exposure. Across some 400 genotyped donors of the cohort, an average of roughly 200,000 unique TCR beta nucleotide sequences per donor were sequenced, and about a sixth of those sequences were non-productive. A later analysis re-analyzed previously published TCR beta repertoires from 666 donors and added high-resolution HLA genotyping to study TCR occurrence patterns. Rather than drawing on any new phenotypic data, the later analysis identified candidate immune exposures from TCR beta sequences and the way those sequences occurred across donors.

Library preparation used the immunoSEQ multiplex PCR assay. For the multiplex PCR, a mixture combining 60 forward primers for TCR Vbeta segments and 13 reverse primers for TCR Jbeta segments was used. Amplification of the CDR3 region of rearranged TCR beta genes was performed with a multiplex PCR assay on genomic DNA. The amplified TCR beta libraries were sequenced on the Illumina HiSeq System as 87-base-pair reads. Concerning the study's data processing: Across the 670 or so repertoires, a later analysis counted 60 million to 90 million unique TCR beta chains, some 11 million of which were shared by at least two donors. Raw reads were error-corrected and collapsed into unique sequences by a nearest-neighbor algorithm in which closely related sequences were merged to remove PCR and sequencing errors. To assign V, D and J gene segments, CDR3 sequences were aligned to IMGT reference sequences. For a sequence to be retained, a match of at least six nucleotides to both a V gene segment and a J gene segment was required. A rearrangement counted as productive if the CDR3 had no stop codons and remained in frame with V and J, and every other rearrangement counted as non-productive. CDR3 was defined according to IMGT convention as the region running from the second conserved V-encoded cysteine to the conserved J-encoded phenylalanine. Sequences without an unambiguous match to a single V gene segment were excluded from the earlier analysis of about 600 of the donors. In an earlier analysis of some 590 of the donors, a V segment was called functional when productive rearrangements were above 56.7%, and segregating when the standard deviation between donors exceeded 5%. A statistical classification framework was developed to diagnose cytomegalovirus status using the catalog of TCR beta chain sequences. V and J gene assignment, in a later analysis, came from comparing TCR nucleotide sequences with IMGT/GENE-DB human TR gene sequences. In a later analysis, CDR3 sequences and most-parsimonious VDJ recombination scenarios were assigned using the TCRdist pipeline. In a later analysis, every TCR beta chain was defined by the combination of its CDR3 amino acid sequence and its V-gene family, and reads without a unique V-gene family were dropped. A later analysis removed 592 highly shared, low-generation-probability nucleotide sequences to deal with suspected cross-contamination and a sequencing artifact. In a later analysis, a clonal expansion index was calculated for each public chain from normalized within-repertoire ranks of inferred template counts. Generation probabilities in a later analysis came from a VDJ recombination model fitted to out-of-frame rearrangements, and those results were checked against IGoR. Hypergeometric tests were used in a later analysis to score TCR-TCR, TCR-HLA and TCR-CMV co-occurrence, with a repertoire-size bias correction applied to the TCR pairs. In a later analysis, false discovery rates were estimated by permuting HLA or CMV assignments 20 times. In a later analysis, co-occurring TCRs were grouped using DBSCAN, with TCRdist sequence similarity added in when clustering inside HLA-allele-positive subsets. Repertoires with fewer than 30,000 or more than 120,000 public chains, plus five repertoires with anomalous nucleotide sharing, were excluded from co-occurrence clustering. TCRdb stores this immuneACCESS table with in-frame sequences only. Part of the clones is absent; in the studies checked, under half of the shortfall reflects unresolved V genes, and no reason is known for the rest. V and J calls and clone size follow that table, whereas D and trimming were derived from the DNA. Present in this sample are about 110,000 clones, about 80% of which were seen just once. Jointly, the top ten make up about 3.2% of the sample.

Points on this clone: It lacks a known antigen. Base qualities are missing; no much larger clone stands one base away.

The cohort consisted of 600 to 700 healthy bone marrow donors. Cohort members were all nominally healthy when sampled, although unrecorded immune exposures were likely present. The donor tested CMV seropositive, placing the donor among the approximately 290 seropositive members of the cohort. A peripheral blood sample was provided by each donor, and peripheral blood mononuclear cells were used for TCR beta sequencing. The Qiagen DNeasy Blood Extraction Kit was used to extract genomic DNA from the blood cell samples. Study-level results and caveats: The presence/absence analyses assumed that sequencing depth was roughly uniform across donors, and that assumption may not be true. The earlier analysis of 587 of the donors excluded about 16 rarely observed V segments, including chromosome 9 orphons, because counts were too low. A further reported finding was that TCR beta sequences accurately predicted the HLA-A and HLA-B alleles for most subjects in the first cohort. When HLA alleles, especially DR and DQ, strongly co-occurred, TCR associations were difficult to assign to individual alleles. A few of the identified cytomegalovirus-associated TCR beta chains were confirmed in vitro to be specific for cytomegalovirus antigens. In a later analysis, HLA-associated TCR beta chains were found to be more clonally expanded and to have lower generation probabilities than equally common non-associated chains. Because the 87-base-pair reads could not distinguish some IMGT-functional V segments, including TRBV6-2 and TRBV6-3, those segments were excluded. Compared with the roughly 670-donor mean, donors in an Asian-associated ancestry cluster had fewer N-insertions in productive TCRs, according to a later genetic analysis. The classifier was reported to diagnose cytomegalovirus status with high specificity and sensitivity in both the original and validation cohorts. V-gene and J-gene trimming of TCR beta chains was associated with a missense DCLRE1C variant in a later genetic analysis, and the association was replicated in an independent cohort. Linkage disequilibrium might explain the correlated functional status among segregating V segments, but an unknown experimental factor could not be excluded. Broadly in line with IMGT annotations, most TCR beta V segments showed up in productive rearrangements about 87% or about 30% of the time in an earlier analysis of around 600 of the donors. HLA typing was unavailable for some donors at each locus, so association tests used only the typed subset. In a later analysis, most CMV-associated TCR beta chains were found to appear HLA-restricted, with HLA associations seemingly driven largely by CMV exposure. In a later analysis, the rate of TCR association differed among HLA loci, with DRB1 alleles having the most associated TCRs and HLA-C alleles having the fewest. CMV serostatus was the only immune exposure information available for the cohort. Several of the top co-occurrence clusters appeared to be linked to parvovirus B19, influenza, CMV and Epstein-Barr virus, according to a later analysis. A cluster of highly shared sequence variants was judged likely to represent a technical artifact of the sequencing pipeline. Most TCR sequences were observed very rarely across donors, whereas some public TCRs were present in many individuals. It was suggested by the authors that the approach could potentially be generalized to other disease states and immunological phenotypes. At a false discovery rate of 0.05, a later analysis linked 15,000 to 20,000 TCR beta sequences to specific HLA alleles. In this cohort, only TCR beta chains were sequenced, and detectable features were limited by the absence of alpha or paired-chain data. In the study, some 160 TCR beta chains were listed as associated with cytomegalovirus.

V loses 5 bases, J loses 0 bases, and the germline ends lie 15 bases apart. Counted from cysteine to phenylalanine, this CDR3 has 16 amino acids. The sequence is cut down to CDR3 DNA, 48 bases in frame from base 1. The source material was PBMCs. The TCR originated in a woman in her fifties or sixties in good health and CMV-seropositive. The chain joins TRBV6-7 to TRBJ2-3; TRBD2 is a weak D gene call, 5 bases matching. TRBV6-7 is assigned to the ORF class and has an uncertain function. The DNA sequence reads TGTGCCAGCAGTATACGCCCAAGGGAGAGCACAGATACGCAGTATTTT. The translation is CASSIRPRESTDTQYF.